Listed here are 26 T cell receptor beta chains from one sample, sequenced in a study of monozygotic twins with cystic fibrosis. Clones were sequenced by immunoSEQ multiplex PCR, and TCRdb holds only the in-frame ones, with some missing. The table records 4,000 to 5,500 clones, roughly 96% of them present only once. Material: blood. The receptors were gathered from a boy aged 2 to 9 with cystic fibrosis.

The V and J genes are TRBV7-3 and TRBJ1-2, with 8 positions matching TRBD1. The germline V gene encodes CDR1 SGHTA and CDR2 FQGTGA. CDR3 length: 14 residues. J lost 8 bases, V lost 2 bases, and 7 bases had no gene match. The DNA for the CDR3 is TGTGCCAGCAGCTTAGACAGGGGAGGAGGAGGCTACACCTTC. Protein sequence: CASSLDRGGGGYTF.

The genes are TRBV2 and TRBJ1-1; 10 positions match TRBD1. The V gene end was trimmed by 7 bases and the J gene end by 6 bases; junction bases not matched to a gene: 8. Germline V CDR1 and CDR2: SNHLY, FYNNEI. CDR3 length: 14 residues. Here the CDR3 DNA reads TGTGCCAGCATCCCCCATGGACAGGGGGCTGAAGCTTTCTTT. Its translation is CASIPHGQGAEAFF.

The genes are TRBV5-4 and TRBJ2-1; TRBD1 aligns across 9 bases. In germline, CDR1 is SGHNT, CDR2 YYREEE (reference sequence). The V and J ends lost 2 bases and 6 bases, in that order; junction bases with no gene match: 3. CDR3 length: 14 amino acids. The CDR3 region has the DNA TGTGCCAGCAGCTTCCCGGACAGGGGCAATGAGCAGTTCTTC. Translating it yields CASSFPDRGNEQFF. Filled out from reference TRBV5-4 and TRBJ2-1, the complete variable domain reads ETGVTQSPTHLIKTRGQQVTLRCSSQSGHNTVSWYQQALGQGPQFIFQYYREEENGRGNFPPRFSGLQFPNYSSELNVNALELDDSALYLCASSFPDRGNEQFFGPGTRLTVL.

This clone was picked up one time. The chain is built from TRBV6-5 and TRBJ2-1; D is perhaps TRBD1 (6 bases). This CDR3 contains 13 residues. Germline CDR1 MNHEY, CDR2 SVGAGI. Trimming pared 6 bases from V and 3 bases from J, leaving 9 bases between. In DNA, the CDR3 is TGTGCCAGCAGGCAGGGGAACTACAATGAGCAGTTCTTC. Protein: CASRQGNYNEQFF.

The chain has TRBV7-3 and TRBJ2-5; TRBD1 or TRBD2 may be the D gene (6 bases each). The germline V and J ends were trimmed by 5 bases and 2 bases, with 15 bases remaining between them. Germline loops: CDR1 SGHTA, CDR2 FQGTGA. This CDR3 is 15 amino acids long. The CDR3 loop reads CASSQGGSGQETQYF. The CDR3 region has the DNA TGTGCCAGCAGCCAAGGGGGGAGCGGGCAAGAGACCCAGTACTTC.

The genes are TRBV28 and TRBJ1-6, with D possibly TRBD1 on 5 matching bases. V dropped 3 bases and J dropped 5 bases, with 20 bases sitting between them. The CDR3 is 18 residues long. Germline values: CDR1 MDHEN, CDR2 SYDVKM. CDR3 nucleotide sequence: TGTGCCAGCAGTTTTATCCCAGATAGGGACCTCAATAATTCACCCCTCCACTTT. As protein: CASSFIPDRDLNNSPLHF. The entire variable domain, with the rest obtained from reference TRBV28 and TRBJ1-6, is as follows: DVKVTQSSRYLVKRTGEKVFLECVQDMDHENMFWYRQDPGLGLRLIYFSYDVKMKEKGDIPEGYSVSREKKERFSLILESASTNQTSMYLCASSFIPDRDLNNSPLHFGNGTRLTVT.

The gene calls are TRBV13 and TRBJ2-5; 13 bases fit TRBD2. Losses at the gene ends were 5 bases for V and 4 bases for J; bases not matched to a gene: 10. Germline-derived CDR1 and CDR2 are PRHDT and FYEKMQ (reference sequence). This CDR3 spans 17 amino acids. The CDR3 DNA sequence: TGTGCCAGCAGCCTGGGACTAGCGGGAATAATGGGAGAGACCCAGTACTTC. Protein: CASSLGLAGIMGETQYF.

The chain links TRBV6-5 to TRBJ2-3; 8 bases map to TRBD1. Per the germline V gene, CDR1 is MNHEY and CDR2 is SVGAGI. V lost 5 bases to trimming and J lost 3 bases; unmatched junction nucleotides: 7. CDR3 size: 15 residues. In DNA, the CDR3 is TGTGCCAGCAGTGGCTCGGACAGGGAGACAGATACGCAGTATTTT. It codes for CASSGSDRETDTQYF.

The chain combines TRBV29-1 with TRBJ1-1, with D perhaps matching TRBD1 (6 bases). V shed 5 bases and J shed 4 bases, with 20 bases lying between them. The CDR3 is made up of 15 amino acids. Germline V lookup: CDR1 SQVTM, CDR2 ANQGSEA. CDR3 bases: TGCAGCGTTCGTAAATGGGGGCGCAGAGGCACTGAAGCTTTCTTT. Translating it yields CSVRKWGRRGTEAFF.

The rearrangement links TRBV7-6 to TRBJ2-5; D may be TRBD1 or TRBD2 (6 bases each). The CDR3 extends over 15 amino acids. V lost 2 bases, J lost 0 bases, and 10 bases lay in between. The germline V gene has CDR1 SGHVS and CDR2 FNYEAQ. CDR3 residues: CASSLRGGYQETQYF. The CDR3 DNA is TGTGCCAGCAGCTTACGAGGGGGGTACCAAGAGACCCAGTACTTC.

This clone has only one observation. The chain is built from TRBV30 and TRBJ1-2; 7 bases map to TRBD1. The CDR3 has 13 amino acids. With 2 bases clipped from V and 8 bases from J, the junction kept 8 bases outside the gene matches. Per germline, CDR1 GTSNPN and CDR2 SVGIG (reference sequence). This CDR3 is CAWSLQGEGGYTF. As DNA, the CDR3 is TGTGCCTGGAGTCTCCAGGGGGAAGGAGGCTACACCTTC.

The gene calls are TRBV9 and TRBJ2-7; TRBD2 matches at 8 bases. Germline lookup yields CDR1 SGDLS and CDR2 YYNGEE. V shed 4 bases, J shed 7 bases, and the junction held 13 bases outside the gene matches. The CDR3 length is 15 residues. The CDR3 sequence: CASSPRTSLVEEQYF. CDR3 bases: TGTGCCAGCAGCCCCCGGACTAGCTTGGTGGAGGAGCAGTACTTC.

The V call is TRBV7-2, the J call TRBJ2-1; D is ambiguous. Germline CDR1 and CDR2: SGHTA and FQGNSA. There are 12 residues in the CDR3. Trimming left V 5 bases short and J 6 bases short, with 8 bases between. The CDR3 nucleotides read TGTGCCAGCAGCCCACGGATCAATGAGCAGTTCTTC. It translates to CASSPRINEQFF.

V gene TRBV11-1 combines with J gene TRBJ2-3; tentative D call: TRBD2 (6 bases). V was shortened by 6 bases and J by 3 bases, with 10 bases between the two germline ends. Germline V gene lookup returns CDR1 SGHAT and CDR2 FQDESV (reference sequence). The CDR3 extends over 13 amino acids. The CDR3 loop reads CASRPGVTDTQYF. As DNA, the CDR3 is TGTGCCAGCAGGCCGGGGGTGACAGATACGCAGTATTTT.

CDR3 protein: CASSLAWWTPNEQFF. For the CDR3, the DNA is TGCGCCAGCAGCTTGGCTTGGTGGACACCAAATGAGCAGTTCTTC. The chain couples TRBV5-1 to TRBJ2-1; D is possibly TRBD1 (5 bases). CDR3 length: 15 amino acids. Trimming removed 0 bases at V and 7 bases at J, with 14 bases between. Germline assignment: CDR1 SGHRS and CDR2 YFSETQ.

The chain recombines TRBV5-1 with TRBJ1-5; perhaps TRBD1 as D (5 bases). V gave up 0 bases and J gave up 1 base, with 5 bases separating them. Germline V gene lookup returns CDR1 SGHRS and CDR2 YFSETQ. The CDR3 has 14 residues. CDR3 DNA sequence: TGCGCCAGCAGCTTGGAGGGGAGCAATCAGCCCCAGCATTTT. Its protein product is CASSLEGSNQPQHF.

DNA for the CDR3: TGTGCCAGCAGCTTAGCGCCCCCCGGGGCGTCCTCACCCCTCCACTTT. It encodes CASSLAPPGASSPLHF. The chain links TRBV7-2 to TRBJ1-6; D might be TRBD1 (5 bases). The germline gives CDR1 SGHTA, CDR2 FQGNSA. CDR3 length equals 16 residues. Trimming shortened V by 0 bases and J by 10 bases, and 16 bases separated the two germline ends. Together with reference TRBV7-2 and TRBJ1-6, the CDR3 gives the full variable domain: GAGVSQSPSNKVTEKGKDVELRCDPISGHTALYWYRQSLGQGLEFLIYFQGNSAPDKSGLPSDRFSAERTGGSVSTLTIQRTQQEDSAVYLCASSLAPPGASSPLHFGNGTRLTVT.

This chain joins TRBV5-1 and TRBJ1-1; D might be TRBD1 (5 bases). CDR1 and CDR2 (germline): SGHRS, YFSETQ. The CDR3 spans 14 residues. The V gene lost 4 bases and the J gene lost 8 bases, with 18 bases spanning the gap. The CDR3 loop is CASSVGDGRFEAFF. Here the CDR3 DNA reads TGCGCCAGCAGCGTAGGGGACGGACGTTTCGAAGCTTTCTTT.

The genes are TRBV5-4 and TRBJ2-3, with TRBD1 as a possible D gene (5 bases). The V end was cut by 4 bases, the J end by 0 bases, with 15 bases between. Germline V gene lookup returns CDR1 SGHNT and CDR2 YYREEE (reference sequence). The CDR3 sequence is 16 residues long. Here the CDR3 reads CASSLRQRPSTDTQYF. The CDR3 nucleotides are TGTGCCAGCAGCCTGAGACAGAGACCTAGCACAGATACGCAGTATTTT.

A single count supports this clone. J is TRBJ1-1 and V is TRBV6-1; D call uncertain. V was clipped by 0 bases and J by 2 bases, with 10 bases between them. From germline, CDR1 is MNHNS and CDR2 SASEGT. This CDR3 contains 15 residues. CDR3 bases: TGTGCCAGCAGTGAAGCAGCCGCGGGAAACACTGAAGCTTTCTTT. This translates into CASSEAAAGNTEAFF.

The chain couples TRBV11-3 to TRBJ2-2; perhaps TRBD2 as D (6 bases). The CDR3 has 14 residues. Deletions cut 9 bases from V and 3 bases from J, with 14 bases between. CDR1 and CDR2 (germline): SGHNT, YENEEA. The CDR3 DNA reads as TGTGCCAGTTCAAGGGGCGGGGACACCGGGGAGCTGTTTTTT. This translates into CASSRGGDTGELFF.

The V call is TRBV2, the J call TRBJ2-7; D is unresolved. The CDR3 consists of 12 residues. The germline V gene has CDR1 SNHLY and CDR2 FYNNEI. V gave up 7 bases and J gave up 5 bases, with 12 bases separating them. CDR3 coding DNA: TGTGCCAGCATAAAAGAGGTAAACGAGCAGTACGTC. It yields the protein CASIKEVNEQYV.

The chain is built from TRBV9 and TRBJ1-1; 7 bases line up with TRBD1. The CDR3 extends over 15 amino acids. In germline, CDR1 is SGDLS, CDR2 YYNGEE. J lost 11 bases, V lost 0 bases, and 13 bases had no gene match. The CDR3 reads CASSVGGSLTGKAFF. CDR3 nucleotide sequence: TGTGCCAGCAGCGTAGGAGGGAGCCTGACAGGGAAGGCTTTCTTT.

This chain uses TRBV6-1 with TRBJ1-4; D call uncertain. V was clipped by 6 bases and J by 0 bases, with 11 bases between them. The V gene's germline CDR1 is MNHNS and CDR2 SASEGT. The length of the CDR3 is 15 residues. For the CDR3, the DNA is TGTGCCAGCAGGGAAAGAAGAGCAACTAATGAAAAACTGTTTTTT. It translates to CASRERRATNEKLFF.

The V and J genes are TRBV18 and TRBJ2-5, with 8 bases lining up with TRBD2. The germline V gene has CDR1 KGHSH and CDR2 LQKENI. This CDR3 is 15 amino acids long. V gave up 5 bases and J gave up 4 bases; unmatched junction bases: 9. The CDR3 is CASSSAAGGGETQYF. The CDR3 nucleotides read TGTGCCAGCTCATCCGCAGCCGGGGGGGGAGAGACCCAGTACTTC.

V is TRBV6-1 and J is TRBJ1-6; TRBD1 aligns across 8 bases. This CDR3 region has 15 residues. Germline V gene sequence: CDR1 MNHNS, CDR2 SASEGT. V trimming: 8 bases; J trimming: 4 bases; junction bases outside the gene matches: 7. CDR3 DNA sequence: TGTGCCAGCGGACAGGGAGGATTTTATAATTCACCCCTCCACTTT. Its translation: CASGQGGFYNSPLHF.